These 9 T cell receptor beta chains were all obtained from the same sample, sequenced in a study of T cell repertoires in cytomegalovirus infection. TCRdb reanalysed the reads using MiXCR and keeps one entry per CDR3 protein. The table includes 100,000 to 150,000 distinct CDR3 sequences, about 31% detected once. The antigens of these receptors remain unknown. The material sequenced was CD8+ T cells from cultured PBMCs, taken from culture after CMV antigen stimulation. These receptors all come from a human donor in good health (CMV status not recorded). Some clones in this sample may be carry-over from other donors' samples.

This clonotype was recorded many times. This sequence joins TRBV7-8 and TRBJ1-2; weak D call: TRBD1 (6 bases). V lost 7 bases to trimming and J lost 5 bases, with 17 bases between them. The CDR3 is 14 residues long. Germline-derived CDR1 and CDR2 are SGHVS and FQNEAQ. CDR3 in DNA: TGTGCCAGCACCACAGGGATATATGTGTATGGCTACACCTTC. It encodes CASTTGIYVYGYTF. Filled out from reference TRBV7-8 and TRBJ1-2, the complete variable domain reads GAGVSQSPRYKVAKRGQDVALRCDPISGHVSLFWYQQALGQGPEFLTYFQNEAQLDKSGLPSDRFFAERPEGSVSTLKIQRTQQEDSAVYLCASTTGIYVYGYTFGSGTRLTVV.

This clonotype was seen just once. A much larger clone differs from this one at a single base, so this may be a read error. The CDR3 nucleotides are TGTGCCAGCGCATCCGCGTCGACTACGCAGAATTTT. Translated, it gives CASASASTTQNF. The chain couples TRBV6-5 to TRBJ2-3; the D gene is possibly TRBD2 (5 bases). The CDR3 has 12 residues. Germline CDR1 MNHEY, CDR2 SVGAGI.

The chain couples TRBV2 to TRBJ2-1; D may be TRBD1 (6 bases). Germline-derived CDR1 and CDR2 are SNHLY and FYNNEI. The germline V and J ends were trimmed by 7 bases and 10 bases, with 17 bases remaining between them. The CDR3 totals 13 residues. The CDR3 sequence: CASTSRAQGEQFF. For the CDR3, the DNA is TGTGCCAGCACCTCTAGGGCCCAGGGGGAGCAGTTCTTC.

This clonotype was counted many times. In nucleotides, the CDR3 is TGTGCCAGCAGCCCCCGCAGGGGTAGCTCCTACGAGCAGTACTTC. Translating it yields CASSPRRGSSYEQYF. This chain links TRBV7-8 with TRBJ2-7; possible D gene TRBD1, 6 bases. The CDR3 is made up of 15 amino acids. V lost 5 bases and J lost 0, with 14 bases in between. Per the germline V gene, CDR1 is SGHVS and CDR2 is FQNEAQ.

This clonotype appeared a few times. The chain's CDR3 is CAIPAGANDYGYTF. CDR3 coding DNA: TGTGCCATCCCGGCAGGGGCGAATGACTATGGCTACACCTTC. This chain connects TRBV10-3 to TRBJ1-2, with D perhaps TRBD1 (6 bases). The CDR3 length is 14 residues. From germline, CDR1 is ENHRY and CDR2 SYGVKD. V lost 8 bases and J lost 3, with 16 bases in between.

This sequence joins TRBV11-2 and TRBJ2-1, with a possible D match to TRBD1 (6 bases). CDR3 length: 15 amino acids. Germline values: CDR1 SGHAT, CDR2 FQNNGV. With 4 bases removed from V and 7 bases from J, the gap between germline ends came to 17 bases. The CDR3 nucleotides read TGTGCCAGCAGCTCTTTCACAGGGAGTTTAAATGAGCAGTTCTTC. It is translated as CASSSFTGSLNEQFF.

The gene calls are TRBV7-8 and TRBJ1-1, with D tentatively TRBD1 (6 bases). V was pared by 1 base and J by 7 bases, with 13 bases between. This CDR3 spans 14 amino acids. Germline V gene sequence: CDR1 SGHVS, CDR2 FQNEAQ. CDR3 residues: CASSLVGGRDEAFF. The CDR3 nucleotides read TGTGCCAGCAGCTTAGTGGGGGGGCGAGATGAAGCTTTCTTT.

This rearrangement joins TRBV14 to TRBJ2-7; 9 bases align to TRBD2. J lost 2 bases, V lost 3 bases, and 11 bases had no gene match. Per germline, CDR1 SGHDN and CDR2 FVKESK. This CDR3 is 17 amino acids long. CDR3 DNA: TGTGCCAGCAGCCAGAACCTAGCGGGGCACTCTACCTACGAGCAGTACTTC. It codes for CASSQNLAGHSTYEQYF.

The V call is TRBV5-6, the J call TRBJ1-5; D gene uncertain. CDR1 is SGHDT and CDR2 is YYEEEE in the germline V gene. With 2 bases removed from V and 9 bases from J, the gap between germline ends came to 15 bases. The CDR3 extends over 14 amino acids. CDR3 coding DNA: TGTGCCAGCAGCTTAGGAACAGCAACCTGGCCCCAGCATTTT. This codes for CASSLGTATWPQHF.